These 5 T cell receptor beta chains were sequenced from one sample in a study of T-cell reconstitution after alpha-beta-depleted transplantation in children. TCRbeta library construction was performed incorporating unique molecular identifiers. In TCRdb, the PCR reads were re-called with MiXCR into one record per CDR3 protein. The sample gives 450,000 to 600,000 distinct CDR3 sequences, 10% of which show up once; 2% to 2.5% is in the top ten. The sample consisted of PBMCs, taken before TCRalphabeta/CD19-depleted stem cell transplant. These receptors came from a child aged 2 to 10 with inherited bone marrow failure, due to receive a stem cell transplant.

This clonotype has only a few counts. The J gene is TRBJ2-7, the V gene TRBV20-1; D ambiguous. The CDR3 is 15 residues long. Germline V gene sequence: CDR1 DFQATT, CDR2 SNEGSKA (reference sequence). The V end lost 5 bases, the J end lost 4 bases, and 21 bases lay between the germline ends. The DNA of the CDR3 is TGCAGTGCTCCAGTAATACGGACGTACTTATACGAGCAGTACTTC. It translates to CSAPVIRTYLYEQYF.

This clonotype showed up many times. The chain joins TRBV28 to TRBJ1-2, with D possibly TRBD1 on 5 matching bases. With 5 bases removed from V and 8 bases from J, the gap between germline ends came to 12 bases. The germline V gene encodes CDR1 MDHEN and CDR2 SYDVKM. The CDR3 length is 12 residues. In nucleotides, the CDR3 is TGTGCCAGCAGTCTGATCGGGGACGGCTACACCTTC. Its protein is CASSLIGDGYTF.

This clonotype has a count of ten or more. The V and J genes are TRBV3-1 and TRBJ2-3, with TRBD2 identical over 11 bases. V dropped 1 base and J dropped 5; count of bases not matched to a gene: 5. The CDR3 covers 16 residues. Germline values: CDR1 LGHDT, CDR2 YNNKEL (reference sequence). In DNA, the CDR3 is TGTGCCAGCAGCCAAGGGAACGGACTAGCGGGAGATACGCAGTATTTT. Translation: CASSQGNGLAGDTQYF.

This chain connects TRBV5-4 to TRBJ2-1, with 8 bases fitting TRBD2. V was clipped by 4 bases and J by 7 bases; unmatched bases: 10. The CDR3 runs to 15 residues. Per germline, CDR1 SGHNT and CDR2 YYREEE (reference sequence). The CDR3 region is CASSPIREGSNEQFF. The CDR3 coding sequence is TGTGCCAGCAGCCCGATTCGGGAGGGAAGTAATGAGCAGTTCTTC.

This sequence joins TRBV19 and TRBJ1-2, with 9 bases lining up with TRBD1. Unmatched junction bases numbered 9, after V lost 7 bases and J lost 3 bases. The CDR3 is made up of 15 amino acids. Germline values: CDR1 LNHDA, CDR2 SQIVND (reference sequence). CDR3: CASNKGQGNDYGYTF. Written as DNA, the CDR3 is TGTGCCAGTAACAAAGGACAGGGGAATGACTATGGCTACACCTTC.